These T cell receptor beta chains were read from a single sample in a study of early T cells in non-severe SARS-CoV-2 infection. TCRdb reprocessed the 5' RACE reads via MiXCR and lists one record per CDR3 protein. The sample records around 58,000 distinct CDR3 sequences, about 12% being singletons. Sequenced: whole blood. These receptor sequences come from an adult who was a healthcare worker with PCR-confirmed SARS-CoV-2 infection or an uninfected control (not recorded which). The CDR3 runs from the conserved cysteine through the conserved F or W. A D gene is named only where the DNA matches it firmly. Part of the rows lack a size; the others show once, few, many or a class for expanded clones.

d_gene	v_gene	abundance	j_gene	CDR3nt	CDR3aa
.	TRBV6-2/TRBV6-3	.	TRBJ2-3	TGTGCCAGCAGTTACTCGGAGTTGACAGATACGCAGTATTTT	CASSYSELTDTQYF
.	TRBV6-6	many	TRBJ1-5	TGTGCCAGCAGTTACCGAGGGGGAGGCAATCAGCCCCAGCATTTT	CASSYRGGGNQPQHF
.	TRBV7-3	many	TRBJ1-2	TGTGCCAGCAGCTTAACACAGGTTAATGGCTACACCTTC	CASSLTQVNGYTF
.	TRBV29-1	many	TRBJ2-3	TGCAGCGTTGAATTCCAAGAGGATACGCAGTATTTT	CSVEFQEDTQYF
.	TRBV7-9	many	TRBJ1-1	TGTGCCAGCAGCTTAGAATCCCAAAACACTGAAGCTTTCTTT	CASSLESQNTEAFF
.	TRBV7-3	many	TRBJ1-2	TGTGCCAGCAGCCAACAAGGAATTTATGGCTACACCTTC	CASSQQGIYGYTF
TRBD2	TRBV18	.	TRBJ2-1	TGTGCCAGCTCACCAATAGCGGGAGGGCCCCGGGAGCAGTTCTTC	CASSPIAGGPREQFF
TRBD2	TRBV2	.	TRBJ2-7	TGTGCCAGCATTCCTTTGTTAGCGGGGATCAAATACGAGCAGTACTTC	CASIPLLAGIKYEQYF
TRBD2	TRBV11-2	many	TRBJ2-7	TGTGCCAGCAGCTTACGCGGGAGGGCCTGGGAGCAGTACTTC	CASSLRGRAWEQYF
TRBD1	TRBV7-3	.	TRBJ2-3	TGTGCCAGCAGCCTGGGACAGCCCCCAGATACGCAGTATTTT	CASSLGQPPDTQYF
TRBD1	TRBV12-3/TRBV12-4	many	TRBJ1-2	TGTGCCAGCAGCCCCGGACAGGTCTATGGCTACACCTTC	CASSPGQVYGYTF
TRBD1	TRBV9	many	TRBJ1-6	TGTGCCAGCAGCGCGACAGGGAGGAATTCACCCCTCCACTTT	CASSATGRNSPLHF
.	TRBV11-3	.	TRBJ1-2	TGTGCCAGCAGCCCGCAGGATTCCTATGGCTACACCTTC	CASSPQDSYGYTF
TRBD2	TRBV5-4	once	TRBJ2-6	TGTGCCAGCAGCTCCGGGACTAGTCCTGGGGCCAACGTCCTGACTTTC	CASSSGTSPGANVLTF
.	TRBV28	many	TRBJ1-5	TGTGCCAGCAGCCCCAGGGTCCAGCCCCAGCATTTT	CASSPRVQPQHF
TRBD1	TRBV20-1	.	TRBJ1-5	TGCAGTGCTAGAGCGGTGACAGGGGGCAGGTATCAGCCCCAGCATTTT	CSARAVTGGRYQPQHF
TRBD2	TRBV2	.	TRBJ2-7	TGTGCCAGCAGTGATGTAGCGGGAGGGTACGAGCAGTACTTC	CASSDVAGGYEQYF
TRBD2	TRBV27	few	TRBJ2-7	TGTGCCAGCAGTTTATGGACGGGAGGCCCGTACGAGCAGTACTTC	CASSLWTGGPYEQYF
TRBD1	TRBV7-9	.	TRBJ1-2	TGTGCCAGCAGCAAACGGGACAGGGCGGTCGACGGCTACACCTTC	CASSKRDRAVDGYTF
.	TRBV6-5	few	TRBJ1-2	TGTGCCAGCAACAACATTCAGGGGATCTATGGCTACACCTTC	CASNNIQGIYGYTF
.	TRBV5-6	few	TRBJ1-5	TGTGCCAGCAGCTCCCAACAGGGACTGGGCAATCAGCCCCAGCATTTT	CASSSQQGLGNQPQHF
.	TRBV5-1	.	TRBJ1-1	TGCGCCAGCAGGGAGAACACTGAAGCTTTCTTT	CASRENTEAFF
.	TRBV28	.	TRBJ2-7	TGTGCCAGCACCAACCCCCGCCGTATGGTGAACGAGCAGTACTTC	CASTNPRRMVNEQYF
.	TRBV5-1	.	TRBJ1-6	TGCGCCAGCAGCAACCTAGAAAGCTCCTATAATTCACCCCTCCACTTT	CASSNLESSYNSPLHF
.	TRBV2	few	TRBJ2-1	TGTGCCAGCAGGGCACAGGGGGGGCCCTACTACAATGAGCAGTTCTTC	CASRAQGGPYYNEQFF
TRBD2	TRBV10-3	few	TRBJ2-7	TGTGCCATCAGTGGAGAGGCGGGGGGCCGTGCCGAGCAGTACTTC	CAISGEAGGRAEQYF
.	TRBV4-1	few	TRBJ2-1	TGCGCCAGCAGCCCCCACCCGGACAGAAACAATGAGCAGTTCTTC	CASSPHPDRNNEQFF
.	TRBV7-9	many	TRBJ2-7	TGTGCCAGCACCCCACCCCTGGGGGGCCCCGAATACGAGCAGTACTTC	CASTPPLGGPEYEQYF
.	TRBV6-1	.	TRBJ1-5	TGTGCCAGCACGGGCGTCGCTAGCAATCAGCCCCAGCATTTT	CASTGVASNQPQHF
TRBD1	TRBV5-1	many	TRBJ1-4	TGCGCCAGCAGCCTGGACAGGGGTAATGAAAAACTGTTTTTT	CASSLDRGNEKLFF
.	TRBV7-9	many	TRBJ2-5	TGTGCCAGCAGCTCCTCAGGATGGATACAAGAGACCCAGTACTTC	CASSSSGWIQETQYF
.	TRBV20-1	.	TRBJ2-7	TGCAGTGCTAGCAGGGAAAGGACCTACGAGCAGTACTTC	CSASRERTYEQYF
.	TRBV27	medium-sized	TRBJ2-6	TGTGCCAGCAGTCCCCTTTGGACTGGAAAACCTGGGGCCAACGTCCTGACTTTC	CASSPLWTGKPGANVLTF
TRBD2	TRBV11-2	many	TRBJ2-1	TGTGCCAGCAGCATGACTAGCGGGGCGAGCTACAATGAGCAGTTCTTC	CASSMTSGASYNEQFF
TRBD1	TRBV6-5	few	TRBJ1-5	TGTGCCAGCAGTTACTCCGGGACAGGACCTAATCAGCCCCAGCATTTT	CASSYSGTGPNQPQHF
TRBD1	TRBV7-6	few	TRBJ2-1	TGTGCCAGCAGCTACCTCGGGACAGGATCCTACAATGAGCAGTTCTTC	CASSYLGTGSYNEQFF